The clone carrying this T cell receptor beta chain was observed at least ten times. The antigen is undetermined. Unique molecular identifiers were built into the TCRbeta library. One entry per CDR3 protein, called by TCRdb with MiXCR from the PCR reads. Of 550,000 to 600,000 distinct CDR3 sequences listed, under 30% are singletons. CDR1 and CDR2 from the germline V gene are DFQATT and SNEGSKA (reference sequence). This CDR3 region has 12 residues. V shed 4 bases and J shed 5 bases, with 12 bases lying between them. These data originate in a study of T-cell reconstitution after alpha-beta-depleted transplantation in children. Study-wide results and caveats: Day-60 TCRbeta diversity that was high in some patients was derived from surviving recipient T cells and thymic progenitors. In patients about two months after transplant, alpha-beta T cells reportedly arose from several hundred expanded graft clones. One year post-transplant, T-cell counts and diversity were largely derived from T cells produced anew.

Sequenced here: PBMCs, mostly from graft donor cells, sampled 360 days after TCRalphabeta/CD19-depleted stem cell transplant. V gene TRBV20-1 combines with J gene TRBJ2-7; weak D call: TRBD1 (6 bases). The sequence derives from a boy in the first two years of life who had a stem cell transplant for acute myeloid leukemia, so the T cells may come from the graft donor. The CDR3 is CSATQGTHEQYF. The DNA for the CDR3 is TGCAGTGCTACACAGGGTACCCACGAGCAGTACTTC.